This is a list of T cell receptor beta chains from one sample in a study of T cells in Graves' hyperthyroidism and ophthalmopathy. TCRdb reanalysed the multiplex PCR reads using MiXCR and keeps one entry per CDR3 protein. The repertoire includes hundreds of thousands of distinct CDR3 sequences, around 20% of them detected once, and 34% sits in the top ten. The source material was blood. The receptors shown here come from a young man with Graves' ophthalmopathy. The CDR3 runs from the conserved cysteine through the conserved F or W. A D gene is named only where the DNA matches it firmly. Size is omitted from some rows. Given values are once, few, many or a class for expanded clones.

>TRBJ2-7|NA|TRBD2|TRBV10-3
TGTGCCATCAGTGGACCTAGCGGGAGGTACGACGAGCAGTACTTC
CAISGPSGRYDEQYF
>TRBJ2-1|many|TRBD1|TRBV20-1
TGCAGTGCCCCGGGGCGGGGGACAGGGTGGAATGAGCAGTTCTTC
CSAPGRGTGWNEQFF
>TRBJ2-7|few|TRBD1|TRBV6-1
TGTGCCAGCAGTGACGCGACCGGGACAGGGGTGTACGAGCAGTACTTC
CASSDATGTGVYEQYF
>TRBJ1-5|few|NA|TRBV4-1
TGCGCCAGCAGCCAAGGAGTCTGGGGGGCACCGCCCCAGCATTTT
CASSQGVWGAPPQHF
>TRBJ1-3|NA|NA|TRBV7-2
TGTGCCAGCAGCCCCCTTAAGGCTGGCGCTGGAAACACCATATATTTT
CASSPLKAGAGNTIYF
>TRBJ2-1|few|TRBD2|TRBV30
TGTGCCTCCCTCGGGGGGAGCTCCTACAATGAGCAGTTCTTC
CASLGGSSYNEQFF
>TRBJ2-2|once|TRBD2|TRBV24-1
TGTGCCACCAGCTTCCCGGGACTAGCGTTGACCGGGGAGCTGTTTTTT
CATSFPGLALTGELFF
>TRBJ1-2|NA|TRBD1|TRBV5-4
TGTGCCAGCAGCTTGGCGAGGACAGGGGGGCATGGCTACACCTTC
CASSLARTGGHGYTF
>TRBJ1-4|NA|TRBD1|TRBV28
TGTGCCAGCAGTTCGCCCTCGTGGACAGGAGAAAATGAAAAACTGTTTTTT
CASSSPSWTGENEKLFF
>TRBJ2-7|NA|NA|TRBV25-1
TGTGCCAGCAGTGAATTTTTCGAGCAGTACTTC
CASSEFFEQYF
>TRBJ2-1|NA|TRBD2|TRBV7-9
TGTGCCAGCCGGGGGGGGCCCGGGACTAGCGGGGTCTACAATGAGCAGTTCTTC
CASRGGPGTSGVYNEQFF
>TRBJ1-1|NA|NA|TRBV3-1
TGTGCCCGCAGCCAAGATAGTCTCTCGCAGGTTCTTGATTTGGCTTTCTTT
CARSQDSLSQVLDLAFF
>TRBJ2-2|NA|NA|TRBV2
TGTGCCAGCAGTGCTGGAGGTAACGGGGAGCTGTTTTTT
CASSAGGNGELFF
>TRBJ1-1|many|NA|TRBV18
TGTGCCAGCTCGGAGGGACCCACCGACGCTTTCTTT
CASSEGPTDAFF
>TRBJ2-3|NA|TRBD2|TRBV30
TGTGCCTGGAGTGTGCTAGCGGGAGGCGTAGATACGCAGTATTTT
CAWSVLAGGVDTQYF
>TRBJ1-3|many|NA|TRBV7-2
TGTGCCAGCAGATTGAACTCTGGAAACACCATATATTTT
CASRLNSGNTIYF
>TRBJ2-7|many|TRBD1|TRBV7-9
TGTGCCAGCAGTTCTGGGGACAGGGCCTACGAGCAGTACTTC
CASSSGDRAYEQYF
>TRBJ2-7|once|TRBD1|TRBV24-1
TGTGCCACCAGTTCCGGGACAGGGGGTTCCTACGAGCAGTACTTC
CATSSGTGGSYEQYF
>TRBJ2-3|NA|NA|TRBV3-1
TGTGCCAGCAGCCCCCTTTTGGCAGATACGCAGTATTTT
CASSPLLADTQYF
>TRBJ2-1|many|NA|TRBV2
TGTGCCAGCAGTGCGGACAGAGGCTCCTACAATGAGCAGTTCTTC
CASSADRGSYNEQFF
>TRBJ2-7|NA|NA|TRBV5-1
TGCGCCAGCAGCCTATACCTAGGAGGAGAGCAGTACTTC
CASSLYLGGEQYF
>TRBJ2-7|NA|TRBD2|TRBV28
TGTGCCAGCAGCCCTCCGAGCTCCCCTTTTTCGCGGGAGGGTTTGTACGAGCAGTACTTC
CASSPPSSPFSREGLYEQYF
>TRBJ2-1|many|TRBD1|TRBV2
TGTGCCAGCAGTGGGGACAGATACAATGAGCAGTTCTTC
CASSGDRYNEQFF
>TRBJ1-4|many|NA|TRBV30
TGTGCCTGGAGTCGACAGCTCACTAATGAAAAACTGTTTTTT
CAWSRQLTNEKLFF
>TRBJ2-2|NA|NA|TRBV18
TGTGCCAGCTCGCCCATTCCAGGGCAGAACACCGGGGAGCTGTTTTTT
CASSPIPGQNTGELFF
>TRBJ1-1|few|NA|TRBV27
TGTGCCAGCAGGCCAAGCTTCATGAACACTGAAGCTTTCTTT
CASRPSFMNTEAFF
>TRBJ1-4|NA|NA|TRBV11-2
TGTGCCAGCAGTTACTGGCCAGACGAAAAACTGTTTTTT
CASSYWPDEKLFF
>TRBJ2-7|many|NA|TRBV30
TGTGCCTGGAGTGTACTTAGACCTTCCTACGAGCAGTACTTC
CAWSVLRPSYEQYF
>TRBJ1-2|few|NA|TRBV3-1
TGTGCCAGCAGCCCCCTGTTGGAGGTCGCATTAAATGGCTACACCTTC
CASSPLLEVALNGYTF
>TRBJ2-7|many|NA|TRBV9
TGTGCCAGCAGCGTAGTCCCTACCTACGAGCAGTACTTC
CASSVVPTYEQYF
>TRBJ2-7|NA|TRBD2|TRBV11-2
TGTGCCAGCAGCCCTAGCGGGAGTTACTACGAGCAGTGCTTC
CASSPSGSYYEQCF
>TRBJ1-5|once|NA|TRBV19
TGTGCCAGTAGGCTTAGGGAGAGCGGCAATCAGCCCCAGCATTTT
CASRLRESGNQPQHF
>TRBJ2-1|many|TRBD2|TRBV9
TGTGCCAGCAGCGTCGGCGGGAGAGGCAATGAGCAGTTCTTC
CASSVGGRGNEQFF
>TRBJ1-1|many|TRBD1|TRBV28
TGTGCCAGCACCATTGGAGGACAGGGATCGAACACTGAAGCTTTCTTT
CASTIGGQGSNTEAFF
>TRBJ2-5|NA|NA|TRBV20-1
TGCAGTGCTACCAAAAGGGGGGTGAGAGAGACCCAGTACTTC
CSATKRGVRETQYF
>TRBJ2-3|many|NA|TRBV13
TGTGCCAGCAGCCTGAGGGTAGTTTCAGATACGCAGTATTTT
CASSLRVVSDTQYF
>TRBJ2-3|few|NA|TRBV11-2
TGTGCCAGCAGCTCCCCATCAGAGGGGGCAGATACGCAGTATTTT
CASSSPSEGADTQYF
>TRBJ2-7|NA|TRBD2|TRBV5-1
TGCGCCAGCAACGGACCGGGGCGGGGGACCTACGAGCAGTACTTC
CASNGPGRGTYEQYF
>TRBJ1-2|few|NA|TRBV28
TGTGCCAGCAGTTTGATAACCCCCTATGGCTACACCTTC
CASSLITPYGYTF
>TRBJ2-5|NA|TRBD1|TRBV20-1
TGCAGTGCCCTTGGGGACAGGGAAGAGACCCAGTACTTC
CSALGDREETQYF
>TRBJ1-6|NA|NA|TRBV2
TGTGCCAGCAGCGCCCCGGGGGGGGGGCCCCCCCTTAATTCACCCCTCCACTTT
CASSAPGGGPPLNSPLHF
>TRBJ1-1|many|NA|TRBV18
TGTGCCAGCTCACCAAGGATCCCTGAAGCTTTCTTT
CASSPRIPEAFF
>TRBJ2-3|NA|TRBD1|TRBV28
TGTGCCAGCAGTTCAGGGACAGCTCCTAGCACAGATACGCAGTATTTT
CASSSGTAPSTDTQYF
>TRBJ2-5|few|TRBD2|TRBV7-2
TGTGCCAGCAGCTTAGCGCCTCTAGCGGGAGAGCATTACCAAGAGACCCAGTACTTC
CASSLAPLAGEHYQETQYF
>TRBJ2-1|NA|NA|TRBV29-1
TGCAGCGTTGAATTTGCTAGCGCCTACAATGAGCAGTTCTTC
CSVEFASAYNEQFF
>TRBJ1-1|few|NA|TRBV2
TGTGCCAGCAGTGAGGCGGGGGTTTTCACTGAAGCTTTCTTT
CASSEAGVFTEAFF
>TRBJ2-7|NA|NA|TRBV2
TGTGCCAGCAGCTTGTGGAGACAGAACTCCTACGAGCAGTACTTC
CASSLWRQNSYEQYF
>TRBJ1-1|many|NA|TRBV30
TGTGCCTGGAGTCCAAGGGGTATAAGGCAACCAGAAGCTTTCTTT
CAWSPRGIRQPEAFF
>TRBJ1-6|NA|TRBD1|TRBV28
TGTGCCAGCAACCCGACAGGGGGAAATTCACCCCTCCACTTT
CASNPTGGNSPLHF
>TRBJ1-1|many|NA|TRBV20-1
TGCAGTGCTCCCCGGGACCACAGAGACACTGAAGCTTTCTTT
CSAPRDHRDTEAFF
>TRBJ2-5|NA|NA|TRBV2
TGTGCCGCCGGGGCAGGGGAGACCCAGTACTTC
CAAGAGETQYF
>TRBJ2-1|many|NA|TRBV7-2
TGTGCCAGCAGCCGACGACGGTCCCCAGGCGATGAGCAGTTCTTC
CASSRRRSPGDEQFF
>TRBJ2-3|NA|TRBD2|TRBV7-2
TGTGCCAGCACCCCCGTGACTAGCGGGAGCGATACGCAGTATTTT
CASTPVTSGSDTQYF
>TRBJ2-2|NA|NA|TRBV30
TGTGCCTGGGACCTAGGGCATACCGGGGAGCTGTTTTTT
CAWDLGHTGELFF
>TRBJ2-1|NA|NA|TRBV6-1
TGTGCCAGCACCCAAGCCCGGGGGGGGACAGGGTCCTCCTACAATGAGCAGTTCTTC
CASTQARGGTGSSYNEQFF
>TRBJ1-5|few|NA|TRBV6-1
TGTGCCAGCAGTATGAGGGCAGGCAATCAGCCCCAGCATTTT
CASSMRAGNQPQHF
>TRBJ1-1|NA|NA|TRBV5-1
TGCGCCAGCAGCTTGGATGTGGCGGGGGAAGCTTTCTTT
CASSLDVAGEAFF